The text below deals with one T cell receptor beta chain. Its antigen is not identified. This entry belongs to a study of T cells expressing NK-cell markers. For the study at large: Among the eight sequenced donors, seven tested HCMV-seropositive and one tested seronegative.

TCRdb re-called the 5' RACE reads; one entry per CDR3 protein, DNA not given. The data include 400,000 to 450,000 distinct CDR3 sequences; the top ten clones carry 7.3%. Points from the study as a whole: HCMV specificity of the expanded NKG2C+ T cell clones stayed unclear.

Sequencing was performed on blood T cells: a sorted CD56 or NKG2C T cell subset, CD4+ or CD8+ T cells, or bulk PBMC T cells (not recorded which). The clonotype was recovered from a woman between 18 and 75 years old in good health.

CDR3: CASSQGSGGGEQFF. This chain joins TRBV4-3 and TRBJ2-1; TCRdb designates TRBD2, a call that cannot be tested without DNA. CDR1 and CDR2 (germline): LGHNA, YSLEER. This CDR3 region has 14 residues.